The 23 T cell receptor beta chains listed next were all sequenced from one sample in a study of shared clonotypes between healthy human individuals. This table comes from immunoSEQ multiplex PCR, and its TCRdb copy is limited to in-frame clones, with some not included. The sample yields approximately 980,000 clones, approximately 76% seen once. Sample: memory CD4+ T cells sorted from blood. Subset described: CD45RA-negative fraction. The receptors derive from a man between 18 and 35 years old in good health.

The CDR3, as DNA: TGTGCCATCAGTGAGTCCCAAAGCCTTAATGAAAAACTGTTTTTT. Its translation: CAISESQSLNEKLFF. The rearrangement joins TRBV10-3 to TRBJ1-4; D call uncertain. Germline V lookup: CDR1 ENHRY, CDR2 SYGVKD. The germline V and J ends were trimmed by 0 bases and 4 bases, with 9 bases remaining between them. The CDR3 has 15 amino acids.

The V call is TRBV23-1, the J call TRBJ2-5; 9 bases are a match to TRBD1. TRBV23-1 is filed as an ORF, its function uncertain. Trimming removed 9 bases from V and 3 bases from J; junction bases left unmatched: 17. CDR3 length: 17 amino acids. The CDR3 nucleotides are TGCGCCAGTCGAACTGTACGGGACAGGGAACGGGAAGAGACCCAGTACTTC. Its translation is CASRTVRDREREETQYF.

V usage is TRBV4-3 and J usage is TRBJ1-5; a weak D match, TRBD1 (6 bases). This CDR3 comprises 13 residues. Germline CDR1 is LGHNA and CDR2 is YSLEER. V lost 3 bases and J lost 5, with 8 bases in between. The CDR3 DNA follows: TGCGCCAGCAGCCAGTACAGGGATCAGCCCCAGCATTTT. The encoded protein is CASSQYRDQPQHF.

The chain links TRBV10-3 to TRBJ1-3, with D unresolved. This CDR3 comprises 17 residues. Deletions cut 0 bases from V and 0 bases from J, with 12 bases between. CDR1 is ENHRY and CDR2 is SYGVKD in the germline V gene. CDR3: CAISESASRLSGNTIYF. The CDR3 bases are TGTGCCATCAGTGAGTCCGCCTCACGCCTCTCTGGAAACACCATATATTTT.

The chain carries TRBV4-3 and TRBJ2-3; 11 nucleotides line up with TRBD2. The CDR3 has 17 amino acids. With V trimmed by 0 bases and J by 3 bases, 5 bases remained unmatched. Germline CDR1 LGHNA, CDR2 YSLEER. CDR3 coding DNA: TGCGCCAGCAGCCAAGATTTACTAGCGGGAGCAACAGATACGCAGTATTTT. It translates to CASSQDLLAGATDTQYF.

This chain's CDR3 is CASSFFGSYEQYF. The CDR3, as DNA: TGTGCCAGCAGTTTTTTTGGGAGCTACGAGCAGTACTTC. V gene TRBV28 combines with J gene TRBJ2-7; D might be TRBD2 (5 bases). The V gene's germline CDR1 is MDHEN and CDR2 SYDVKM. There are 13 residues in the CDR3. The V gene lost 3 bases and the J gene lost 3 bases, with 9 bases spanning the gap.

This clone was observed a few times. This chain connects TRBV18 to TRBJ2-6, with D unclear. Trimming removed 2 bases from V and 0 bases from J, with 14 bases in between. The CDR3 length is 18 residues. CDR1 KGHSH and CDR2 LQKENI come from the germline V gene. CDR3 amino acids: CASSPITAERSGANVLTF. DNA of the CDR3: TGTGCCAGCTCACCAATAACGGCAGAGCGCTCTGGGGCCAACGTCCTGACTTTC.

The rearrangement uses TRBV27 and TRBJ2-3; D perhaps matches TRBD1 (6 bases). V was shortened by 2 bases and J by 3 bases, with 9 bases between the two germline ends. This CDR3 has 14 amino acids. Germline V gene sequence: CDR1 MNHEY, CDR2 SMNVEV (reference sequence). The CDR3 is CASSLIDRTDTQYF. The CDR3 DNA reads as TGTGCCAGCAGTTTAATTGACAGGACAGATACGCAGTATTTT.

CDR3 in DNA: TGCGCCAGCAGCTTGCAAGGGGCGAAAACGAATGAGCAGTTCTTC. It is translated as CASSLQGAKTNEQFF. The chain is built from TRBV5-1 and TRBJ2-1, with a possible D match to TRBD1 (5 bases). Deletions cut 1 base from V and 7 bases from J, with 15 bases between. The CDR3 totals 15 residues. Per the germline V gene, CDR1 is SGHRS and CDR2 is YFSETQ.

This clone was picked up a small number of times. The J gene is TRBJ1-1, the V gene TRBV30; D unclear. In germline, CDR1 is GTSNPN, CDR2 SVGIG (reference sequence). The CDR3 extends over 13 amino acids. The germline V and J ends were trimmed by 0 bases and 4 bases, with 9 bases remaining between them. Here the CDR3 DNA reads TGTGCCTGGAGTGTCAAAGGGTCCACTGAAGCTTTCTTT. Translating gives CAWSVKGSTEAFF.

The rearrangement links TRBV29-1 to TRBJ2-1; 7 bases line up with TRBD2. The CDR3 runs 17 residues. CDR1 is SQVTM and CDR2 is ANQGSEA in the germline V gene. The V and J ends lost 0 bases and 1 base, in that order; junction bases with no gene match: 9. CDR3 protein: CSVEEVKAGPSYNEQFF. The DNA of the CDR3 is TGCAGCGTTGAAGAAGTAAAAGCGGGGCCTTCCTACAATGAGCAGTTCTTC.

As regards this clone: This could be a read error, since a much larger clone is one nucleotide away. The V call is TRBV6-6, the J call TRBJ2-5; no firm D call. V was shortened by 4 bases and J by 4 bases, with 4 bases between the two germline ends. CDR3 length: 11 amino acids. Looked up from germline, CDR1 is MNHNY and CDR2 is SVGAGI (reference sequence). In nucleotides, the CDR3 is TGTGCCAGCAGTTTACGAGAGACCCAGTACTTC. It is translated as CASSLRETQYF.

The gene calls are TRBV27 and TRBJ1-1; D unresolved. V was trimmed by 5 bases and J by 0 bases, leaving 16 bases between them. Looked up from germline, CDR1 is MNHEY and CDR2 is SMNVEV (reference sequence). This CDR3 is 16 amino acids long. CDR3 in DNA: TGTGCCAGCAGTCCATACAGAATAAGCATGAACACTGAAGCTTTCTTT. As protein: CASSPYRISMNTEAFF.

This clone is a singleton in its sample. Other DNA sequences in this specimen translate into the identical CDR3. The CDR3 DNA is TGTGCCAGCAGTTACACGTCTTCTGGAAACACCATATATTTT. It codes for CASSYTSSGNTIYF. V usage is TRBV6-6 and J usage is TRBJ1-3; D ambiguous. From germline, CDR1 is MNHNY and CDR2 SVGAGI (reference sequence). V lost 2 bases, J lost 1 base, and 6 bases lay in between. The CDR3 loop spans 14 amino acids.

This chain joins TRBV7-2 and TRBJ2-7; no clear D. The CDR3 covers 14 residues. Deletions cut 8 bases from V and 0 bases from J, with 14 bases between. The germline CDR1 and CDR2 sequences are SGHTA and FQGNSA. In nucleotides, the CDR3 is TGTGCCAGCTCCAAAGACCGGGTCTCCTACGAGCAGTACTTC. Translation: CASSKDRVSYEQYF.

The gene calls are TRBV19 and TRBJ1-2, with TRBD1 matching over 10 bases. The V gene's germline CDR1 is LNHDA and CDR2 SQIVND (reference sequence). V shed 5 bases and J 3 bases; nucleotides not matched to a gene: 6. This CDR3 comprises 15 residues. The CDR3 loop is CASSHGQGDDYGYTF. The CDR3 DNA follows: TGTGCCAGTAGTCACGGACAGGGGGATGACTATGGCTACACCTTC.

The V and J genes are TRBV5-1 and TRBJ2-3; the D is unclear. The CDR3 is made up of 16 amino acids. V lost 0 bases and J 0 bases, leaving 11 bases between the germline ends. From germline, CDR1 is SGHRS and CDR2 YFSETQ. CDR3 sequence reads: CASSLEAGESTDTQYF. The CDR3 nucleotides read TGCGCCAGCAGCTTGGAGGCAGGCGAAAGCACAGATACGCAGTATTTT.

This clone occurred once. The J gene is TRBJ2-7, the V gene TRBV5-5; either TRBD1 or TRBD2 may fit D (5 bases each). Germline V gene sequence: CDR1 SGHKS, CDR2 YYEKEE (reference sequence). The V and J ends lost 0 bases and 4 bases respectively, with 11 bases between them. The CDR3 is 14 residues long. This CDR3 is CASSLGGTPYEQYF. CDR3 nucleotide sequence: TGTGCCAGCAGCTTGGGTGGGACCCCTTACGAGCAGTACTTC.

V gene TRBV18 combines with J gene TRBJ2-7; a possible D gene is TRBD2 (6 bases). V was shortened by 3 bases and J by 5 bases, with 17 bases between the two germline ends. The CDR3 is made up of 15 amino acids. Germline lookup yields CDR1 KGHSH and CDR2 LQKENI. The CDR3 region has the DNA TGTGCCAGCTCACCTGGACTGGCTAGCGTAAACGAGCAGTACTTC. It specifies CASSPGLASVNEQYF.

The chain carries TRBV30 and TRBJ2-3; 7 nucleotides align to TRBD2. V lost 1 base and J lost 0; bases outside the gene matches: 4. Germline V gives CDR1 GTSNPN, CDR2 SVGIG (reference sequence). The CDR3 extends over 15 amino acids. CDR3 region: CAWSGHSGSTDTQYF. The CDR3 nucleotides read TGTGCCTGGAGTGGGCATAGCGGGAGCACAGATACGCAGTATTTT.

A note on this clone: The same CDR3 is also encoded by other DNA sequences in this sample. The V gene is TRBV11-3, the J gene TRBJ2-7; unclear D gene. Germline V CDR1 and CDR2: SGHNT, YENEEA. The V end lost 1 base, the J end lost 4 bases, and 8 bases lay between the germline ends. This CDR3 is built from 13 residues. The CDR3 loop is CASSLGREYEQYF. CDR3 DNA: TGTGCCAGCAGCTTAGGCAGAGAGTACGAGCAGTACTTC.

The V and J genes are TRBV29-1 and TRBJ2-3, with TRBD2 matching over 9 bases. This CDR3 is built from 14 residues. The J segment lost 4 bases and the V segment lost 4 bases, leaving 6 bases of the junction unmatched. Per germline, CDR1 SQVTM and CDR2 ANQGSEA. Here the CDR3 reads CSVGWRGGADTQYF. The CDR3 DNA is TGCAGCGTTGGATGGCGGGGGGGGGCAGATACGCAGTATTTT.

This rearrangement joins TRBV11-2 to TRBJ2-3; 9 nucleotides align to TRBD2. From germline, CDR1 is SGHAT and CDR2 FQNNGV. Trimming removed 4 bases from V and 5 bases from J; junction bases left unmatched: 13. This CDR3 has 17 amino acids. The CDR3: CASSSPRGSGSVDTQYF. The CDR3 nucleotides read TGTGCCAGCAGCTCCCCCCGTGGTAGCGGGAGTGTAGATACGCAGTATTTT.